A single sample is the source of the 8 T cell receptor beta chains below, sequenced in a study of CXCR3-negative and CXCR3-positive naive CD8 T cells (dated 2019 in TCRdb). The data were produced on a NextSeq 550. The Human TCR Profiling Kit (MiLaboratory) was used to prepare UMI-labeled 5' RACE TRB cDNA libraries. Once TCRdb had reprocessed the reads, it stored one entry per CDR3 protein sequence and supplied no DNA. The data table for this sample lists fewer than 95,000 distinct CDR3 sequences. Of the sample, roughly 1.1% falls within the top ten clones. Input material: naive CXCR3- CD8+ T cells from blood. Per the publication, the cell subset or site label means: CD45RO-CCR7+CD27+CD95- naive CD8+ T cells lacking CXCR3 (TNR3-). Receptors were obtained from a human donor in good health. Some clones in this sample may be carry-over from other donors' samples.

V is TRBV28 and J is TRBJ1-5. The V gene's germline CDR1 is MDHEN and CDR2 SYDVKM. The CDR3 consists of 16 residues. CDR3 sequence reads: CASSFSPNYSNQPQHF.

CDR3 sequence reads: CSAVKTLSGNTIYF. The chain combines TRBV29-1 with TRBJ1-3. CDR3 length: 14 residues. Germline V gene lookup returns CDR1 SQVTM and CDR2 ANQGSEA.

The rearrangement uses TRBV14 and TRBJ1-1; TCRdb names TRBD1, which stays unverified in the absence of DNA. CDR1 SGHDN and CDR2 FVKESK come from the germline V gene. This CDR3 spans 13 amino acids. The CDR3 loop is CASSHWGETEAFF.

The chain is built from TRBV29-1 and TRBJ2-2; TCRdb gives TRBD1 as the D gene, but with no DNA this cannot be confirmed. Germline-derived CDR1 and CDR2 are SQVTM and ANQGSEA. The CDR3 spans 14 residues. CDR3 sequence reads: CSAEGQLNTGELFF.

The chain combines TRBV29-1 with TRBJ2-3; as DNA is missing, the TRBD1 call by TCRdb cannot be tested. Per germline, CDR1 SQVTM and CDR2 ANQGSEA. There are 12 residues in the CDR3. The CDR3 spells CSVGGSTDTQYF.

The chain links TRBV9 to TRBJ1-2; the D call of TRBD1 rests on TCRdb alone, since no DNA is present to check it. CDR1 SGDLS and CDR2 YYNGEE come from the germline V gene. This CDR3 has 15 residues. The chain's CDR3 is CASSVDDPFGYGYTF.

The chain has TRBV7-3 and TRBJ2-7; TCRdb lists TRBD2, though no DNA is available to test this call. Germline V gene sequence: CDR1 SGHTA, CDR2 FQGTGA. The CDR3 totals 13 residues. The CDR3 reads CASSLIVGHEQYF.

The chain couples TRBV29-1 to TRBJ2-4; TCRdb lists TRBD1, though no DNA is available to test this call. There are 17 residues in the CDR3. Germline V gene lookup returns CDR1 SQVTM and CDR2 ANQGSEA. The CDR3 sequence: CSVAGTGDAIGQNIQYF. The whole variable domain, remainder taken from reference TRBV29-1 and TRBJ2-4, is SAVISQKPSRDICQRGTSLTIQCQVDSQVTMMFWYRQQPGQSLTLIATANQGSEATYESGFVIDKFPISRPNLTFSTLTVSNMSPEDSSIYLCSVAGTGDAIGQNIQYFGAGTRLSVL.